Each of the 5 T cell receptor beta chains below was sequenced from the same sample in a study of neurological immune-mediated disorders. TCRdb passed the 5' RACE reads through MiXCR, listing each CDR3 protein once. The sample has about 50,000 distinct CDR3 sequences; 10% are singletons. Sequencing was performed on PBMCs. These receptor sequences come from a woman aged 40 to 50 with HTLV-1-associated myelopathy (HAM/TSP).

This clonotype was seen repeatedly, ten times or more. V is TRBV5-6 and J is TRBJ2-2, with D perhaps TRBD1 (6 bases). With 3 bases removed from V and 6 bases from J, the gap between germline ends came to 18 bases. Germline assignment: CDR1 SGHDT and CDR2 YYEEEE. CDR3 length equals 16 residues. This CDR3 is CASSYRQALYAGELFF. The CDR3 DNA reads as TGTGCCAGCAGCTATAGACAGGCTCTTTATGCCGGGGAGCTGTTTTTT.

The sample holds many counts of this clonotype. CDR3 bases: TGTGCCAGCAGCTTGGAACAGTTCTTC. As protein: CASSLEQFF. The chain couples TRBV7-2 to TRBJ2-1; D remains ambiguous. Germline values: CDR1 SGHTA, CDR2 FQGNSA. V lost 3 bases, J lost 13 bases, and 4 bases lay in between. The CDR3 covers 9 residues. Using reference TRBV7-2 and TRBJ2-1 for the parts outside the CDR3, the full variable domain is GAGVSQSPSNKVTEKGKDVELRCDPISGHTALYWYRQSLGQGLEFLIYFQGNSAPDKSGLPSDRFSAERTGGSVSTLTIQRTQQEDSAVYLCASSLEQFFGPGTRLTVL.

This clonotype occurred many times. This sequence joins TRBV7-2 and TRBJ1-5, with D hard to call. Germline V gene data show CDR1 as SGHTA and CDR2 as FQGNSA. V lost 1 base to trimming and J lost 4 bases, with 8 bases between them. This CDR3 spans 14 amino acids. CDR3 in amino acids: CASSLDGLNQPQHF. CDR3 sequence (DNA): TGTGCCAGCAGCTTAGACGGGCTGAATCAGCCCCAGCATTTT. Based on the CDR3 plus reference TRBV7-2 and TRBJ1-5, the full variable domain is GAGVSQSPSNKVTEKGKDVELRCDPISGHTALYWYRQSLGQGLEFLIYFQGNSAPDKSGLPSDRFSAERTGGSVSTLTIQRTQQEDSAVYLCASSLDGLNQPQHFGDGTRLSIL.

This clonotype was seen ten or more times. The rearrangement joins TRBV5-1 to TRBJ2-5; unclear D gene. Looked up from germline, CDR1 is SGHRS and CDR2 is YFSETQ. V was shortened by 2 bases and J by 2 bases, with 10 bases between the two germline ends. This CDR3 is built from 14 residues. The CDR3 DNA reads TGCGCCAGCAGCTTTACAGAAGTGCAAGAGACCCAGTACTTC. This translates into CASSFTEVQETQYF.

This clonotype was counted ten times or more. CDR3 in amino acids: CSARGTLPGQGADEQFF. As DNA, the CDR3 is TGCAGTGCTAGGGGTACTCTTCCGGGACAGGGGGCCGATGAGCAGTTCTTC. The chain uses TRBV20-1 and TRBJ2-1, with 12 bases that match TRBD1. Germline V gene sequence: CDR1 DFQATT, CDR2 SNEGSKA (reference sequence). The CDR3 spans 17 residues. V was pared by 3 bases and J by 8 bases, with 14 bases of the junction left unmatched.